The 21 T cell receptor beta chains below all came from one sample that was sequenced in a study of cytomegalovirus exposure and HLA in healthy donors. The PCR had 60 Vbeta and 13 Jbeta primers. Sequencing was performed with immunoSEQ multiplex PCR; in TCRdb, only in-frame clones are kept and a portion is missing. This repertoire shows hundreds of thousands of clones, 83% found once; its top ten account for over 1.1%. The specimen was PBMCs. Receptors originate from a girl aged 10 to 17 in good health and CMV-seronegative.

This clone was counted a few times. The chain couples TRBV4-1 to TRBJ2-1; D is unresolved. CDR3 length: 13 amino acids. With 1 base removed from V and 7 bases from J, the gap between germline ends came to 8 bases. Per germline, CDR1 MGHRA and CDR2 YSYEKL. The CDR3 is CASSQVYGNEQFF. The CDR3 DNA reads as TGCGCCAGCAGCCAAGTCTACGGTAATGAGCAGTTCTTC.

This chain links TRBV14 with TRBJ2-5; unclear D gene. The V gene lost 1 base and the J gene lost 6 bases, with 6 bases spanning the gap. CDR1 is SGHDN, CDR2 FVKESK, per germline. CDR3 length: 12 residues. In DNA form, the CDR3 reads TGTGCCAGCAGCCAAGTCTCTAAGACCCAGTACTTC. Translation gives CASSQVSKTQYF.

The V call is TRBV6-5, the J call TRBJ2-1; 9 bases map to TRBD1. The CDR3 runs 15 residues. The ends lost 6 bases at V and 4 bases at J; junction bases unmatched: 7. Germline-derived CDR1 and CDR2 are MNHEY and SVGAGI. The CDR3 reads CASRADRGPYNEQFF. The CDR3 bases are TGTGCCAGCAGAGCGGACAGGGGCCCTTACAATGAGCAGTTCTTC.

The V and J genes are TRBV28 and TRBJ1-3; D may be TRBD1 (6 bases). CDR1 and CDR2 (germline): MDHEN, SYDVKM. This CDR3 contains 17 residues. The V end was cut by 2 bases, the J end by 0 bases, with 14 bases between. The CDR3 reads CASSLLGGLSSGNTIYF. The CDR3 coding sequence is TGTGCCAGCAGTTTACTGGGGGGGCTGTCCTCTGGAAACACCATATATTTT.

V and J are TRBV5-4 and TRBJ1-2; 7 bases are a match to TRBD1. There are 19 residues in the CDR3. The germline CDR1 and CDR2 sequences are SGHNT and YYREEE (reference sequence). V trimming: 0 bases; J trimming: 3 bases; junction bases outside the gene matches: 17. For the CDR3, the DNA is TGTGCCAGCAGCTTGGGGCGGTCTAATAGGGGGCGCATCCACTATGGCTACACCTTC. Encoded protein: CASSLGRSNRGRIHYGYTF. The variable domain in full, with the rest retrieved from reference TRBV5-4 and TRBJ1-2, is ETGVTQSPTHLIKTRGQQVTLRCSSQSGHNTVSWYQQALGQGPQFIFQYYREEENGRGNFPPRFSGLQFPNYSSELNVNALELDDSALYLCASSLGRSNRGRIHYGYTFGSGTRLTVV.

This clone was counted only a few times. This sequence joins TRBV4-1 and TRBJ2-7; D is perhaps TRBD2 (7 bases). The V end was cut by 0 bases, the J end by 12 bases, with 21 bases between. The CDR3 extends over 15 amino acids. Germline loops: CDR1 MGHRA, CDR2 YSYEKL. Here the CDR3 reads CASSQDRGALDKRYF. In nucleotides, the CDR3 is TGCGCCAGCAGCCAAGATCGGGGGGCCCTTGACAAGCGGTACTTC.

This clone was seen just once. This chain joins TRBV5-1 and TRBJ1-3; D may be TRBD1 (6 bases). Trimming shortened V by 5 bases and J by 0 bases, and 15 bases separated the two germline ends. This CDR3 is 16 amino acids long. Germline V gene data show CDR1 as SGHRS and CDR2 as YFSETQ. The CDR3 DNA reads as TGCGCCAGCAGTTGGAACGGACAGAGCTCTGGAAACACCATATATTTT. Its protein is CASSWNGQSSGNTIYF.

The chain uses TRBV28 and TRBJ1-6; 8 bases are a match to TRBD1. Germline lookup yields CDR1 MDHEN and CDR2 SYDVKM. This CDR3 contains 15 residues. V trimming: 5 bases; J trimming: 6 bases; junction bases outside the gene matches: 6. The CDR3 DNA reads TGTGCCAGCAGTCAGGGGGCGCGAGGTAATTCACCCCTCCACTTT. This codes for CASSQGARGNSPLHF.

J is TRBJ2-2 and V is TRBV7-9; tentatively, D is TRBD1 (5 bases). This CDR3 is built from 14 residues. The V and J ends lost 6 bases and 1 base respectively, with 9 bases between them. Germline-derived CDR1 and CDR2 are SEHNR and FQNEAQ (reference sequence). DNA for the CDR3: TGTGCCAGCAGGAAGGACATGAACACCGGGGAGCTGTTTTTT. Its translation: CASRKDMNTGELFF.

The V gene is TRBV5-6, the J gene TRBJ2-7; perhaps TRBD1 as D (6 bases). CDR1 is SGHDT and CDR2 is YYEEEE in the germline V gene. The CDR3 has 14 amino acids. V lost 1 base to trimming and J lost 4 bases, with 12 bases between them. CDR3 in amino acids: CASSLTGTEYEQYF. CDR3 coding DNA: TGTGCCAGCAGCTTGACAGGGACCGAGTACGAGCAGTACTTC.

The V and J genes are TRBV28 and TRBJ1-5; TRBD1 agrees at 7 bases. J was trimmed by 7 bases and V by 7 bases; bases with no gene match: 16. The V gene's germline CDR1 is MDHEN and CDR2 SYDVKM. The CDR3 covers 16 residues. CDR3 loop: CASTPNFGTDGQPQHF. CDR3 nucleotides: TGTGCCAGCACACCAAATTTCGGGACAGATGGGCAGCCCCAGCATTTT.

The chain links TRBV25-1 to TRBJ2-7; D is possibly TRBD2 (6 bases). Between the trimmed V and J ends, which lost 5 bases and 4 bases, there was a span of 12 bases. Germline V gene data show CDR1 as MGHDK and CDR2 as SYGVNS. This CDR3 is 13 amino acids long. CDR3 bases: TGTGCCAGCAGTCGCGGGATTTTTTACGAGCAGTACTTC. Residues: CASSRGIFYEQYF.

V usage is TRBV27 and J usage is TRBJ1-2, with 9 bases lining up with TRBD1. The junction had 13 bases not matched to a gene; V was cut back by 6 bases and J by 2 bases. The V gene's germline CDR1 is MNHEY and CDR2 SMNVEV (reference sequence). This CDR3 contains 17 residues. CDR3 nucleotides: TGTGCCAGCAGACTCTCCCTCCGCGACAGGGGGAACTATGGCTACACCTTC. Encoded protein: CASRLSLRDRGNYGYTF.

The V and J genes are TRBV29-1 and TRBJ1-2; a weak D match, TRBD1 (6 bases). This CDR3 region has 16 residues. Trimming stripped 0 bases from V and 3 bases from J, with 17 bases between. In germline, CDR1 is SQVTM, CDR2 ANQGSEA. The CDR3 loop is CSVEDIRGRHYYGYTF. The CDR3 coding sequence is TGCAGCGTTGAAGATATCAGGGGCCGGCATTACTATGGCTACACCTTC.

V gene TRBV30 combines with J gene TRBJ2-7; the match to TRBD2 covers 9 bases. The CDR3 is 16 amino acids. CDR1 and CDR2 (germline): GTSNPN, SVGIG (reference sequence). Trimming at V came to 1 base and at J to 2 bases, leaving 9 bases not matched to a gene. The CDR3 spells CAWSAPQLAGPYEQYF. DNA for the CDR3: TGTGCCTGGAGTGCCCCACAACTAGCGGGTCCCTACGAGCAGTACTTC.

The chain is built from TRBV6-6 and TRBJ1-2; 9 positions agree with TRBD1. The CDR3 runs 14 residues. V lost 6 bases to trimming and J lost 3 bases; unmatched junction nucleotides: 5. The V gene's germline CDR1 is MNHNY and CDR2 SVGAGI (reference sequence). CDR3 protein: CASRDRGRHYGYTF. The CDR3 DNA reads as TGTGCCAGCAGGGACAGGGGACGTCACTATGGCTACACCTTC.

The V and J genes are TRBV13 and TRBJ2-5; 11 bases are shared with TRBD2. The CDR3 covers 16 residues. CDR1 is PRHDT, CDR2 FYEKMQ, per germline (reference sequence). J lost 5 bases, V lost 3 bases, and 8 bases had no gene match. The CDR3 here is CASSLTGTSGQETQYF. The CDR3 bases are TGTGCCAGCAGCTTGACCGGGACTAGCGGCCAGGAGACCCAGTACTTC.

The CDR3 is CASSLGGRGWGYGYTF. Written as DNA, the CDR3 is TGTGCCAGCAGTCTTGGGGGCAGGGGTTGGGGCTATGGCTACACCTTC. The chain employs TRBV2 and TRBJ1-2, with a possible D match to TRBD1 (6 bases). Per the germline V gene, CDR1 is SNHLY and CDR2 is FYNNEI. V gave up 5 bases and J gave up 4 bases, with 20 bases separating them. The CDR3 runs to 16 residues.

CDR3 nucleotide sequence: TGTGCCAGCAGCTTAGCACCGTTATACGGGGGGACCCAGTACTTC. Its translation is CASSLAPLYGGTQYF. This chain links TRBV7-7 with TRBJ2-5, with D maybe TRBD2 (6 bases). V lost 0 bases to trimming and J lost 7 bases, with 15 bases between them. Germline V gives CDR1 SSHAT, CDR2 FNYEAQ (reference sequence). CDR3 length equals 15 residues. Looking up the rest from reference TRBV7-7 and TRBJ2-5 gives the full variable domain: GAGVSQSPRYKVTKRGQDVTLRCDPISSHATLYWYQQALGQGPEFLTYFNYEAQPDKSGLPSDRFSAERPEGSISTLTIQRTEQRDSAMYRCASSLAPLYGGTQYFGPGTRLLVL.

This clone occurred a few times. V and J are TRBV28 and TRBJ1-5; possibly TRBD1 for D (5 bases). V was trimmed by 10 bases and J by 3 bases, leaving 19 bases between them. This CDR3 has 15 amino acids. Germline CDR1 MDHEN, CDR2 SYDVKM. Here the CDR3 DNA reads TGTGCCACAGTTCTAGGGGCCGGAAACAATCAGCCCCAGCATTTT. This gives the protein CATVLGAGNNQPQHF. Using reference TRBV28 and TRBJ1-5 for the parts outside the CDR3, the full variable domain is DVKVTQSSRYLVKRTGEKVFLECVQDMDHENMFWYRQDPGLGLRLIYFSYDVKMKEKGDIPEGYSVSREKKERFSLILESASTNQTSMYLCATVLGAGNNQPQHFGDGTRLSIL.

In DNA, the CDR3 is TGTGCCAGCAAGATTCCTAGCGGGGGACTCTACGAGCAGTACTTC. Protein product: CASKIPSGGLYEQYF. The chain uses TRBV21-1 and TRBJ2-7; TRBD2, the table's D call, was not compared with the DNA. TRBV21-1 is labeled a pseudogene. There are 15 residues in the CDR3.